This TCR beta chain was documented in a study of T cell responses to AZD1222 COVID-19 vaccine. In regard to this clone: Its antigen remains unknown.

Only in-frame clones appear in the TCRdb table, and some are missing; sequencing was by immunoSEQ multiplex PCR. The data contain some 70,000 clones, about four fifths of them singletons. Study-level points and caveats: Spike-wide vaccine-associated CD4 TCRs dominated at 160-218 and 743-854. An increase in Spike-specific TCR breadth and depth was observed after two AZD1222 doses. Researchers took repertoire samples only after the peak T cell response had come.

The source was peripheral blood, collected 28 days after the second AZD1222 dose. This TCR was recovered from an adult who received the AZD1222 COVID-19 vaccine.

This chain's CDR3 is CASSPQGPSIGNTIYF. The CDR3 DNA reads as TGTGCCAGCTCACCACAAGGACCGAGCATCGGAAACACCATATATTTT. The chain links TRBV18 to TRBJ1-3, with D uncertain. The length of the CDR3 is 16 residues. Germline values: CDR1 KGHSH, CDR2 LQKENI. V lost 1 base, J lost 4 bases, and 14 bases lay in between.